This T cell receptor beta chain stems from a study of CD8 T cells in ankylosing spondylitis. Study observations and caveats: As reported, disease-linked clones showed significant enrichment in matched ankylosing spondylitis synovial fluid.

TCRdb used MiXCR to reprocess the 5' RACE reads, holding one entry per CDR3 protein. The table has around 300,000 distinct CDR3 sequences, roughly 14% seen once. Of note for this clonotype: Its antigen remains unidentified.

This CDR3 comprises 16 residues. The ends lost 0 bases at V and 1 base at J; junction bases unmatched: 4. The V gene's germline CDR1 is SGHRS and CDR2 YFSETQ. This chain uses TRBV5-1 with TRBJ2-3, with 8 bases matching TRBD1. The sequence derives from a male donor with ankylosing spondylitis or in good health (not recorded which). Sequenced input: blood, either unsorted or a sorted T cell fraction (not recorded which). Here the CDR3 DNA reads TGCGCCAGCAGCTTGGGGGGGACAGGTGGCACAGATACGCAGTATTTT. Its translation is CASSLGGTGGTDTQYF. Supplemented by reference TRBV5-1 and TRBJ2-3, the full variable domain reads KAGVTQTPRYLIKTRGQQVTLSCSPISGHRSVSWYQQTPGQGLQFLFEYFSETQRNKGNFPGRFSGRQFSNSRSEMNVSTLELGDSALYLCASSLGGTGGTDTQYFGPGTRLTVL.